These 7 T cell receptor beta chains were sequenced from one sample in a study of control samples from healthy donors and cancer patients. The protocol was immunoSEQ multiplex PCR, while the TCRdb copy is restricted to in-frame clones and leaves out a portion. This table holds tens of thousands of clones, 80% to 95% found once. The sample consisted of PBMCs. All receptors come from a woman in her forties with head and neck cancer.

The chain joins TRBV3-1 (or the pseudogene TRBV3-2) to TRBJ2-5; 9 bases align to TRBD2. V was clipped by 3 bases and J by 1 base; unmatched bases: 3. This CDR3 is 15 amino acids long. CDR1 and CDR2 from the germline V gene are LGHDT and YNNKEL (reference sequence). CDR3 amino acids: CASSHVAGAQETQYF. In nucleotides, the CDR3 is TGTGCCAGCAGCCACGTAGCGGGGGCCCAAGAGACCCAGTACTTC.

The rearrangement joins TRBV7-9 to TRBJ1-2; D may be TRBD1 (5 bases). Trimming left V 5 bases short and J 8 bases short, with 24 bases between. This CDR3 comprises 16 residues. Germline values: CDR1 SEHNR, CDR2 FQNEAQ (reference sequence). In DNA form, the CDR3 reads TGTGCCAGCAGCCCGAGGGAACGGGACGGATATGAAGGCTACACCTTC. It is translated as CASSPRERDGYEGYTF.

The chain recombines TRBV5-1 with TRBJ2-1; unclear D gene. CDR1 is SGHRS, CDR2 YFSETQ, per germline. Trimming stripped 1 base from V and 5 bases from J, with 13 bases between. The CDR3 runs 15 residues. The CDR3 nucleotides are TGCGCCAGCAGCTTGCGAGGAACCTTCAACAATGAGCAGTTCTTC. This translates into CASSLRGTFNNEQFF.

This clone has a handful of counts. The CDR3 loop reads CASRRETSGLYNEQFF. The CDR3 coding sequence is TGCGCCAGCAGACGAGAGACTAGCGGCCTCTACAATGAGCAGTTCTTC. The rearrangement links TRBV5-1 to TRBJ2-1; 9 bases line up with TRBD2. The V and J ends lost 5 bases and 3 bases, in that order; junction bases with no gene match: 9. Germline CDR1 and CDR2: SGHRS and YFSETQ. This CDR3 has 16 residues.

This chain joins TRBV4-2 and TRBJ2-1; the match to TRBD2 covers 11 bases. The CDR3 sequence is 15 residues long. CDR1 is LGHNA and CDR2 is YNFKEQ in the germline V gene. J was trimmed by 8 bases and V by 0 bases; bases with no gene match: 3. CDR3 amino acids: CASSQETGLADEQFF. The CDR3 DNA sequence: TGTGCCAGCAGCCAAGAAACGGGACTAGCGGATGAGCAGTTCTTC.

V is TRBV7-2 and J is TRBJ2-1; 14 bases are a match to TRBD2. V trimming: 4 bases; J trimming: 15 bases; junction bases outside the gene matches: 5. The CDR3 has 13 residues. Germline CDR1 SGHTA, CDR2 FQGNSA. CDR3 protein: CASSSGLAGVWFF. The CDR3 DNA follows: TGTGCCAGCAGCTCGGGACTAGCGGGAGTGTGGTTCTTC.

The chain recombines TRBV5-1 with TRBJ2-1, with 10 positions matching TRBD2. The CDR3 is 17 amino acids. The germline V gene has CDR1 SGHRS and CDR2 YFSETQ. With V trimmed by 4 bases and J by 7 bases, 14 bases remained unmatched. In DNA form, the CDR3 reads TGCGCCAGCAGCCCAACGATCAGCGGGAGGGCGGGGAATGAGCAGTTCTTC. Translation gives CASSPTISGRAGNEQFF.